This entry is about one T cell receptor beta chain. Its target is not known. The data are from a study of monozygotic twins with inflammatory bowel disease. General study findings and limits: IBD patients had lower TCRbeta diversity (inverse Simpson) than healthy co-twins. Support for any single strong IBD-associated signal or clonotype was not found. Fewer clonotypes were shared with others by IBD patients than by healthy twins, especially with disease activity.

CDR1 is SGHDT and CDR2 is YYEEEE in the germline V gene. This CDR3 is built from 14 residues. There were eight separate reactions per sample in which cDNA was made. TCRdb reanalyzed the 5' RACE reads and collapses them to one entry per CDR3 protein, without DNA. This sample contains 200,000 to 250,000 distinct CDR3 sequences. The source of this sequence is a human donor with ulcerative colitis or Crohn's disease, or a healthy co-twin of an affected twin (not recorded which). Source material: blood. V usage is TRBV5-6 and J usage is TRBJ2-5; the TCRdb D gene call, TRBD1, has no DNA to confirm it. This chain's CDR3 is CASSWTGGKETQYF.